The T cell receptor beta chain described here comes from a study of blood T cell repertoires in COVID-19. At the level of the study: Some COVID-19 samples were acute and others convalescent; all came from the United States, Italy and Spain. Nucleic acid was either cDNA or gDNA, and it came from T cells, B-cell-depleted T cells, or PBMCs.

How the authors handled the data: Estimation of nucleated cell counts was performed using reference gene primer amplification. TCRdb keeps only in-frame clones here, not all; method: immunoSEQ multiplex PCR. That table gives V, J and clone size, and the DNA gave D and trimming. The repertoire consists of 150,000 or so clones, with around 89% occurring once and the leading ten covering about 16%. There are 13 residues in the CDR3. The V end was cut by 3 bases, the J end by 4 bases, with 10 bases between. Germline V lookup: CDR1 GTSNPN, CDR2 SVGIG (reference sequence). This TCR was sampled from a woman between 40 and 50 years old with acute or convalescent COVID-19. This chain connects TRBV30 to TRBJ1-5; the D is unclear. Specimen: peripheral blood. The CDR3 nucleotides read TGTGCCTGGAGCCGACCCGGGAATCAGCCCCAGCATTTT. Its translation is CAWSRPGNQPQHF.